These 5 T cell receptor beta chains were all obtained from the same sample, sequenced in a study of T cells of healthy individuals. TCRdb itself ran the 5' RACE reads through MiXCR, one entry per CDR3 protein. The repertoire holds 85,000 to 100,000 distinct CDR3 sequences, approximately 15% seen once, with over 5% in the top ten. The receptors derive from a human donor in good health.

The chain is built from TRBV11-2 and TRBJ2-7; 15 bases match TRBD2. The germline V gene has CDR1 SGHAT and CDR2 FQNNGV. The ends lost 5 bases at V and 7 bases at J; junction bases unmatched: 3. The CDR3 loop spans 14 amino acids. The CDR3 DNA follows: TGTGCCAGCAGCCTGGGACTAGCGGGGGGAGAGCAGTACTTC. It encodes CASSLGLAGGEQYF.

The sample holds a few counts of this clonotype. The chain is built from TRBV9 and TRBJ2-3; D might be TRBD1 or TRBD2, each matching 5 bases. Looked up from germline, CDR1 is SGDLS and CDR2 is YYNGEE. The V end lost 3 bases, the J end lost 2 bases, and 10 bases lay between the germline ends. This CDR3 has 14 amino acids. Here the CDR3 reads CASSAEGLTDTQYF. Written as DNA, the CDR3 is TGTGCCAGCAGCGCCGAGGGGCTCACAGATACGCAGTATTTT.

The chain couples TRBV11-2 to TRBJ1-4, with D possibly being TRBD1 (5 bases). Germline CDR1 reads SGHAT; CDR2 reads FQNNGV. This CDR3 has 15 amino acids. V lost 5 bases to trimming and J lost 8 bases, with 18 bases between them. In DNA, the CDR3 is TGTGCCAGCAGCGCAGGGACGGCGAGCCCCGAAAAACTGTTTTTT. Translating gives CASSAGTASPEKLFF.

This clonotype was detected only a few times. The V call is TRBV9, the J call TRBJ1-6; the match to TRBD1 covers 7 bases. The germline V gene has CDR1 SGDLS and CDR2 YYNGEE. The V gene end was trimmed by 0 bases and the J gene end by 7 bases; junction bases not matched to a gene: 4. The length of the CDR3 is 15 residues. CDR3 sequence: CASSVADRENSPLHF. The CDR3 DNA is TGTGCCAGCAGCGTAGCTGACAGGGAAAATTCACCCCTCCACTTT.

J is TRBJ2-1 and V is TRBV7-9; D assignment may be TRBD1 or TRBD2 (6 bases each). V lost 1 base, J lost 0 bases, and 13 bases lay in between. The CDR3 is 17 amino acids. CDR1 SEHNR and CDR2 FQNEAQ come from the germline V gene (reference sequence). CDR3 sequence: CASSLGGAHDSYNEQFF. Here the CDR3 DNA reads TGTGCCAGCAGCTTAGGGGGGGCGCATGACTCCTACAATGAGCAGTTCTTC.